The 3 T cell receptor beta chains in this list originate from one sample, sequenced in a study of T-cell memory formation after mild COVID-19. One entry per CDR3 protein, called by TCRdb with MiXCR from the 5' RACE reads. The table has about 340,000 distinct CDR3 sequences, roughly 15% seen once. The source material was PBMCs or a T cell subset sorted from them (not recorded which). Receptors originate from a man aged 18 to 30 who had mild COVID-19 (a few samples of this study predate the infection). Cell type and time point are not known.

This clonotype was seen a few times. The chain uses TRBV6-5 and TRBJ1-1; a weak D match, TRBD1 (5 bases). The CDR3 sequence is 16 residues long. Germline loops: CDR1 MNHEY, CDR2 SVGAGI. Trimming removed 5 bases from V and 1 base from J, with 17 bases in between. CDR3 DNA sequence: TGTGCCAGCAGTCCCGGGGGGGGAAAGGGGAACACTGAAGCTTTCTTT. It specifies CASSPGGGKGNTEAFF.

This clonotype has a handful of counts. V is TRBV19 and J is TRBJ2-2; 8 bases map to TRBD1. The trim removed 7 bases at V and 7 bases at J, leaving 8 bases unmatched. Germline V gene lookup returns CDR1 LNHDA and CDR2 SQIVND (reference sequence). The CDR3 length is 14 residues. CDR3 sequence (DNA): TGTGCCAGTAAGGTTCAGGGGGCAAACGGGGAGCTGTTTTTT. Translation: CASKVQGANGELFF.

The chain is built from TRBV29-1 and TRBJ1-1, with a weak D call TRBD1 (5 bases). V was cut by 6 bases and J by 8 bases, with 16 bases left in between. The CDR3 loop spans 12 amino acids. Germline V gene lookup returns CDR1 SQVTM and CDR2 ANQGSEA. The CDR3 region is CSVRDGGLEAFF. The CDR3 nucleotides read TGCAGCGTCCGGGACGGGGGTTTAGAAGCTTTCTTT.